This TCR beta chain comes out of a study of cytomegalovirus exposure and HLA in healthy donors. PCR amplification relied on 60 Vbeta primers (plus 13 Jbeta primers). The protocol was immunoSEQ multiplex PCR, while the TCRdb copy is restricted to in-frame clones and leaves out a portion. The table includes tens of thousands of clones, 76% detected once. V lost 6 bases and J 0 bases, leaving 12 bases between the germline ends. The germline gives CDR1 SGHAT, CDR2 FQNNGV. The length of the CDR3 is 15 residues. The sample taken for sequencing was PBMCs. The TCR sequence derives from a woman aged 25 to 39 in good health and CMV-seropositive. The chain combines TRBV11-2 with TRBJ2-1, with a tentative D call TRBD1 (5 bases). The chain's CDR3 is CASSLWGTSYNEQFF. The CDR3 DNA sequence: TGTGCCAGCAGTCTCTGGGGCACCTCCTACAATGAGCAGTTCTTC. Together with reference TRBV11-2 and TRBJ2-1, the CDR3 gives the full variable domain: EAGVAQSPRYKIIEKRQSVAFWCNPISGHATLYWYQQILGQGPKLLIQFQNNGVVDDSQLPKDRFSAERLKGVDSTLKIQPAKLEDSAVYLCASSLWGTSYNEQFFGPGTRLTVL.